These T cell receptor beta chains were read from a single sample in a study of cytomegalovirus exposure and HLA in healthy donors. Sequencing was performed with immunoSEQ multiplex PCR; in TCRdb, only in-frame clones are kept and a portion is missing. The sample lists more than 250,000 clones; about nine tenths were seen once. The sample comprised PBMCs. The receptors stem from a woman aged 18-30 years in good health and CMV-seronegative. Both conserved end residues are part of each CDR3. A D gene is named only where the DNA matches it firmly. Rows give clone size only sometimes, using once, few, many, or a class for an expanded clone.

size	D	J	V	DNA	CDR3
NA	TRBD1	TRBJ1-2	TRBV18	TGTGCCAGCTCACCCGGGACAGGGGGCAATGGTGGCTACACCTTC	CASSPGTGGNGGYTF
NA	NA	TRBJ2-4	TRBV11-3	TGTGCCAGCAGTTTCAGGTCGTTTGACATTCAGTACTTC	CASSFRSFDIQYF
NA	NA	TRBJ2-1	TRBV27	TGTGCCAGCAGCACCTCCTCACTAGCAACCCTTTTGAGCTCCTACAATGAGCAGTTCTTC	CASSTSSLATLLSSYNEQFF
NA	TRBD2	TRBJ2-2	TRBV13	TGTGCCAGCAGCTCCGACCTTAATGGGACTAGCGGGAGACCCGGGGAGCTGTTTTTT	CASSSDLNGTSGRPGELFF
NA	NA	TRBJ2-3	TRBV15	TGTGCCACCAGCAGAGATATTTTGACAGGCACAGATACGCAGTATTTT	CATSRDILTGTDTQYF
NA	NA	TRBJ2-7	TRBV5-1	TGCGCCAGCAGCTTGGGGGGCCACGAGCAGTACTTC	CASSLGGHEQYF
NA	NA	TRBJ1-5	TRBV9	TGTGCCAGCAGCAGGCAGGGAGGGATTGGCCAGCCCCAGCATTTT	CASSRQGGIGQPQHF
NA	NA	TRBJ2-7	TRBV29-1	TGCAGCGTTTTCTCCCCCGGAGAACACTACGAGCAGTACTTC	CSVFSPGEHYEQYF
NA	NA	TRBJ2-1	TRBV4-2	TGTGCCAGCAGCCAAGTTTTTAGCGAGTACAATGAGCAGTTCTTC	CASSQVFSEYNEQFF
NA	TRBD1	TRBJ1-4	TRBV28	TGTGCCAGCCGGGACAGGGGTTTTGGAAAACTGTTTTTT	CASRDRGFGKLFF
NA	TRBD1	TRBJ2-2	TRBV6-1	TGTGCCAGCCTCAGACAGGGGTGGCTAGGGGAGCTGTTTTTT	CASLRQGWLGELFF
NA	TRBD1	TRBJ2-4	TRBV18	TGTGCCAGCTCGCCGGACAGGGCGGGAAACATTCAGTACTTC	CASSPDRAGNIQYF
few	NA	TRBJ2-7	TRBV2	TGTGCCAGCAGTCGGGGTCCCTACGAGCAGTACTTC	CASSRGPYEQYF
NA	NA	TRBJ1-1	TRBV19	TGTGCCACCACATTCAGTCAGAACACTGAAGCTTTCTTT	CATTFSQNTEAFF
NA	NA	TRBJ1-2	TRBV25-1	TGTGCCAGCAGTGTTACAGGGAACTATGGCTACACCTTC	CASSVTGNYGYTF
NA	NA	TRBJ2-5	TRBV7-2	TGTGCCAGCAGCTTAGGGGGCCCTTTGGAGACCCAGTACTTC	CASSLGGPLETQYF
NA	NA	TRBJ2-7	TRBV18	TGTGCCAGCTCACTTCAGGGTTCGAGCTCCTACGAGCAGTACTTC	CASSLQGSSSYEQYF
NA	NA	TRBJ2-2	TRBV18	TGTGCCAGCTCACTCTTACCGGGAGCGAACACCGGGGAGCTGTTTTTT	CASSLLPGANTGELFF
NA	NA	TRBJ2-7	TRBV5-6	TGTGCCAGCAGCTTGGCCCCAACAGGAGCAACCTACGAGCAGTACTTC	CASSLAPTGATYEQYF
few	NA	TRBJ1-5	TRBV27	TGTGCCAGCAGCGTTAACGGTATACATCAGCCCCAGCATTTT	CASSVNGIHQPQHF
NA	NA	TRBJ1-2	TRBV28	TGTGCCAGCACCCTTGGGCCAAACTATGGCTACACCTTC	CASTLGPNYGYTF
NA	NA	TRBJ2-5	TRBV7-6	TGTGCCAGCAGCCTAAGAGTGGGGGCCCAAGAGACCCAGTACTTC	CASSLRVGAQETQYF
NA	NA	TRBJ2-3	TRBV7-2	TGTGCCAGCAGCTTCCTGTCCTCGGATACGCAGTATTTT	CASSFLSSDTQYF
NA	TRBD2	TRBJ2-1	TRBV4-1	TGCGCCAGCAGCCAATTGACTAGCGGACAAGGAGATGAGCAGTTCTTC	CASSQLTSGQGDEQFF
NA	TRBD1	TRBJ2-7	TRBV11-2	TGTGCCAGCACGGGGGACAGGGGAATGTACGAGCAGTACTTC	CASTGDRGMYEQYF
NA	TRBD1	TRBJ1-2	TRBV7-9	TGTGCCAGCAGTCCACCCTTCCCGGGACAGAGGGTTTACTTC	CASSPPFPGQRVYF
NA	NA	TRBJ2-1	TRBV2	TGTGCCAGCACTTTATACAATGAGCAGTTCTTC	CASTLYNEQFF
NA	TRBD1	TRBJ2-1	TRBV6-1	TGTGCCAGCAGTACAGGGGTCAATGAGCAGTTCTTC	CASSTGVNEQFF
NA	NA	TRBJ1-1	TRBV6-5	TGTGCCAGCAGCTACGACAATGAAGCTTTCTTT	CASSYDNEAFF
NA	NA	TRBJ2-1	TRBV29-1	TGCAGCGTTGAAGATCAGCGTCAGAGCTCCTACAATGAGCAGTTCTTC	CSVEDQRQSSYNEQFF
NA	NA	TRBJ1-5	TRBV28	TGTGCCAGCAGCTCTGGGCAGGGTGGTCAGCCCCAGCATTTT	CASSSGQGGQPQHF
few	NA	TRBJ2-7	TRBV5-1	TGCGCCAGCAGCTTGGGGACTACCTACGAGCAGTACTTC	CASSLGTTYEQYF
NA	NA	TRBJ2-1	TRBV6-6	TGTGCCAGCAGTCTCCGGGACTCCCCTTTCTTC	CASSLRDSPFF
NA	NA	TRBJ2-7	TRBV18	TGTGCCAGCTCACCACCTGGGAGCAGGGGAACCTACGAGCAGTACTTC	CASSPPGSRGTYEQYF
NA	NA	TRBJ2-1	TRBV6-5	TGTGCCAGCAGTTACTCGACCGGGAATGAGCAGTTCTTC	CASSYSTGNEQFF
NA	TRBD1	TRBJ1-1	TRBV15	TGTGCCACCACCGTAGGGGGCTCATCCCTTCATACTGAAGCTTTCTTT	CATTVGGSSLHTEAFF
NA	NA	TRBJ1-2	TRBV4-3	TGCGCCAGCAGCCTCCCAGGGAGGGTAGGCTACACCTTC	CASSLPGRVGYTF
NA	NA	TRBJ2-2	TRBV19	TGTGCCAGTAGTGCCGGGACACTAAACGCGAACACCGGGGAGCTGTTTTTT	CASSAGTLNANTGELFF
few	NA	TRBJ1-1	TRBV2	TGTGCCAGCATGTCAGATTCCACTGAAGCTTTCTTT	CASMSDSTEAFF
NA	TRBD1	TRBJ2-6	TRBV28	TGTGCCAGCAGTGGGGGTGACAGGGCTGGGGCCAACGTCCTGACTTTC	CASSGGDRAGANVLTF
NA	TRBD1	TRBJ2-1	TRBV19	TGTGCCAGTAGTATAGGAACGACAGGGTACTACAATGAGCAGTTCTTC	CASSIGTTGYYNEQFF
NA	TRBD1	TRBJ1-1	TRBV9	TGTGCCAGCAGCGCCGACAGGGGAACTGAAGCTTTCTTT	CASSADRGTEAFF
NA	TRBD1	TRBJ2-4	TRBV7-9	TGTGCCAGCAGCTTAGGGGGACAGGTGGGAGGAAACATTCAGTACTTC	CASSLGGQVGGNIQYF
NA	TRBD1	TRBJ2-7	TRBV6-5	TGTGCCAGCCAACCTTACCGGGGACAGAAGCAGTACTTC	CASQPYRGQKQYF
NA	NA	TRBJ2-5	TRBV28	TGTGCCAGCAGTTCGCAGATTTCCGGGATTGAGGGGACCCAGTACTTC	CASSSQISGIEGTQYF
NA	TRBD2	TRBJ2-1	TRBV27	TGTGCCAGCAGCCCACTAGCGGGAGGGCCCGTTTATGAGCAGTTCTTC	CASSPLAGGPVYEQFF
NA	TRBD2	TRBJ2-7	TRBV27	TGTGCCAGCAGTCCGCCCGGGACTAGCTCCTACGAGCAGTACTTC	CASSPPGTSSYEQYF
few	NA	TRBJ2-5	TRBV28	TGTGCCAGCACCAAGGGGGGGTGGGGGCCTGGAGAGACCCAGTACTTC	CASTKGGWGPGETQYF
NA	NA	TRBJ1-3	TRBV7-2	TGTGCCAGCAGTCCCCAGGGAAGAAACACCATATATTTT	CASSPQGRNTIYF
NA	NA	TRBJ2-1	TRBV27	TGTGCCAGCAGTTTCCTGGGGCGCAATGAGCAGTTCTTC	CASSFLGRNEQFF
NA	NA	TRBJ2-7	TRBV6-5	TGTGCCAGCAGTTGGGACAAAACCTACGAGCAGTACTTC	CASSWDKTYEQYF
NA	NA	TRBJ2-1	TRBV2	TGTGCCAGCAGTGAGCAACAGCCTAATGAGCAGTTCTTC	CASSEQQPNEQFF
NA	NA	TRBJ1-5	TRBV4-2	TGTGCCAGCAGCCGGACAGTCCTTTATGACAATCAGCCCCAGCATTTT	CASSRTVLYDNQPQHF
NA	NA	TRBJ1-2	TRBV11-2	TGTGCCAGCAGCTTAGACAGGGGCTTGGGCTATGGCTACACCTTC	CASSLDRGLGYGYTF